This T cell receptor (beta chain) appears in the sequencing data of a study of blood T cell repertoires in COVID-19. TCRdb's copy holds only in-frame clones and misses some; the assay was immunoSEQ multiplex PCR. The sample carries under 110,000 clones, 80% to 95% recorded once. V shed 6 bases and J shed 1 base, with 12 bases lying between them. This CDR3 has 14 amino acids. CDR1 and CDR2 from the germline V gene are MNHEY and SVGAGI. Sequencing was performed on peripheral blood. This TCR was sampled from a man aged 50 to 59 with active COVID-19. J is TRBJ1-1 and V is TRBV6-5, with D unclear. The CDR3 sequence: CASSLSRRNTEAFF. CDR3 bases: TGTGCCAGCAGCTTATCAAGGAGGAACACTGAAGCTTTCTTT.